The next 6 T cell receptor beta chains were all read from a single sample in a study of preoperative IRX-2 immunotherapy in early breast cancer. Specified treatment: preoperative locoregional IRX-2 cytokine immunotherapy. Method: immunoSEQ multiplex PCR; TCRdb's copy keeps in-frame clones and lacks some. The sample contains 39,000 or so clones, about 80% of which appear only once. The specimen comprised tumor tissue, sampled after IRX-2 immunotherapy. The source is a human donor with breast cancer.

The V gene is TRBV18, the J gene TRBJ2-2; 8 bases are shared with TRBD1. The CDR3 is made up of 16 amino acids. Losses at the gene ends were 0 bases for V and 4 bases for J; bases not matched to a gene: 4. Germline CDR1 reads KGHSH; CDR2 reads LQKENI. CDR3 loop: CASSPPRQGSTGELFF. Written as DNA, the CDR3 is TGTGCCAGCTCACCACCCCGACAGGGGTCCACCGGGGAGCTGTTTTTT.

The genes are TRBV11-3 and TRBJ2-1, with TRBD1 matching over 9 bases. Trimming at V came to 4 bases and at J to 6 bases, leaving 10 bases not matched to a gene. The germline V gene encodes CDR1 SGHNT and CDR2 YENEEA. The CDR3 loop spans 16 amino acids. CDR3: CASSSTRTGALNEQFF. The CDR3 DNA reads TGTGCCAGCAGCTCAACTCGGACAGGGGCTCTCAATGAGCAGTTCTTC.

The genes are TRBV7-1 and TRBJ1-2; 9 positions agree with TRBD1. TRBV7-1 is an ORF, with its function uncertain. Trimming removed 4 bases from V and 6 bases from J; junction bases left unmatched: 9. This CDR3 is built from 15 residues. The CDR3 nucleotides are TGTGCCAGCAGCTTAGTCGCGACAGGGGGGAATGGCTACACCTTC. Its protein product is CASSLVATGGNGYTF.

The CDR3 protein is CASSPNPGTGPLYEQYF. The CDR3 DNA reads TGTGCCAGCAGCCCGAACCCCGGGACAGGACCCCTCTACGAGCAGTACTTC. The chain employs TRBV7-6 and TRBJ2-7; TRBD1 agrees at 8 bases. Trimming cost V 5 bases and J 3 bases; bases outside gene matches: 15. The germline V gene encodes CDR1 SGHVS and CDR2 FNYEAQ. The CDR3 loop spans 17 amino acids. The full variable domain, with the rest looked up from reference TRBV7-6 and TRBJ2-7, is GAGVSQSPRYKVTKRGQDVALRCDPISGHVSLYWYRQALGQGPEFLTYFNYEAQQDKSGLPNDRFSAERPEGSISTLTIQRTEQRDSAMYRCASSPNPGTGPLYEQYFGPGTRLTVT.

The chain couples TRBV6-8 to TRBJ1-6; D unresolved. Trimming shortened V by 7 bases and J by 6 bases, and 13 bases separated the two germline ends. CDR1 is MNHGY and CDR2 is SAAAGT in the germline V gene. The CDR3 totals 14 residues. The CDR3 DNA reads as TGTGCCAGCACCCCCGGACTGTTTAATTCACCCCTCCACTTT. Translation: CASTPGLFNSPLHF.

The CDR3 region is CASSTGQGHSPLHF. The CDR3 region has the DNA TGTGCCAGTAGTACCGGACAGGGACACTCACCCCTCCACTTT. This chain uses TRBV19 with TRBJ1-6; TRBD1 matches at 8 bases. CDR1 LNHDA and CDR2 SQIVND come from the germline V gene (reference sequence). V lost 4 bases to trimming and J lost 10 bases; unmatched junction nucleotides: 6. The CDR3 runs 14 residues.